The subject of this entry is one TCR beta chain. Its target is unknown. Per the germline V gene, CDR1 is MDHEN and CDR2 is SYDVKM. The V end lost 10 bases, the J end lost 1 base, and 21 bases lay between the germline ends. The CDR3 is 16 residues long. This sample was included in a study of cytotoxic CD8 clonotypes in ibrutinib-treated CLL. Here immunoSEQ multiplex PCR was the method, and the copy in TCRdb shows in-frame clones only, minus some. The sample has about 160,000 clones; 81% are singletons. General observations from the study: An increase in clonality occurred at ibrutinib response, followed by a return toward baseline at progression.

Sequencing used PBMCs, obtained after 12 months of ibrutinib treatment. The chain links TRBV28 to TRBJ2-3, with D perhaps matching TRBD2 (6 bases). The TCR was taken from a human donor with chronic lymphocytic leukemia. CDR3 amino acids: CATRTSFLRGTDTQYF. The CDR3 nucleotides read TGTGCCACCCGAACTAGCTTTCTCCGTGGCACAGATACGCAGTATTTT.